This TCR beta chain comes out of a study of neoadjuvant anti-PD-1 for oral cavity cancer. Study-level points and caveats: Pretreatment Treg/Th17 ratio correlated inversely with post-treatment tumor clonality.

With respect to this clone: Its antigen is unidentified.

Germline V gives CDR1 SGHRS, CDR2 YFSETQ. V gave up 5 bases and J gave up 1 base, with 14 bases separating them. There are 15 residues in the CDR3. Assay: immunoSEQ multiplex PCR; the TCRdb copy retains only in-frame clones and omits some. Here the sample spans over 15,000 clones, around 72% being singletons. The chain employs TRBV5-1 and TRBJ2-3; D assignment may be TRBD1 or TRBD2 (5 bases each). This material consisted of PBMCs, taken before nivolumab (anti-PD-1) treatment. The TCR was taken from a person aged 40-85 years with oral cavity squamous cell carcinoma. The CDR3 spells CASRPGPAGTDTQYF. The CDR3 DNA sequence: TGCGCCAGCAGGCCGGGGCCGGCGGGCACAGATACGCAGTATTTT. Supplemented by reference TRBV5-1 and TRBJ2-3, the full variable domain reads KAGVTQTPRYLIKTRGQQVTLSCSPISGHRSVSWYQQTPGQGLQFLFEYFSETQRNKGNFPGRFSGRQFSNSRSEMNVSTLELGDSALYLCASRPGPAGTDTQYFGPGTRLTVL.